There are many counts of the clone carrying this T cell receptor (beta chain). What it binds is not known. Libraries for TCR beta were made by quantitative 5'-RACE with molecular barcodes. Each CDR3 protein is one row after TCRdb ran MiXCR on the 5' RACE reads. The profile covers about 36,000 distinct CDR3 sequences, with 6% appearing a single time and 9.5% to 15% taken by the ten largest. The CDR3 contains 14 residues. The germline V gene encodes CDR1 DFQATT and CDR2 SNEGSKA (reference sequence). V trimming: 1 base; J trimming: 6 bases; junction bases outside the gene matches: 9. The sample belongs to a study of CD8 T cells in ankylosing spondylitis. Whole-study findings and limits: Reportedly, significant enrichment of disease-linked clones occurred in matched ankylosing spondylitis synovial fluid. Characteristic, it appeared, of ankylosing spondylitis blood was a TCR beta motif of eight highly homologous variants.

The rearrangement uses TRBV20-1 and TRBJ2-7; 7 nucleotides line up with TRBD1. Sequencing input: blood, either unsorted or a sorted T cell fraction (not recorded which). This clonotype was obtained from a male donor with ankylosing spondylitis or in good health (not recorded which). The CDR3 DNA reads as TGCAGTGCTAGAGGGGACAGTTTAATCGGCGAGCAGTACTTC. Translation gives CSARGDSLIGEQYF.